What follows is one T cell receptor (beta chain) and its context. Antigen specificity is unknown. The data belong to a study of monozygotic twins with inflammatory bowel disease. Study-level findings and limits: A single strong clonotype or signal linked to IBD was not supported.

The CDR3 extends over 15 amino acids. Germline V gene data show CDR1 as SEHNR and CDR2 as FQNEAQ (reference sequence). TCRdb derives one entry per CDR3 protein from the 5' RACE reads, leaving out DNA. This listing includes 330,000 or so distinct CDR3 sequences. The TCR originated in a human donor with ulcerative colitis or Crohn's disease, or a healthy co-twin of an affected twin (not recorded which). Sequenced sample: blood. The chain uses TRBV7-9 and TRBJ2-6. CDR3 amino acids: CASSLSVAGANVLTF.